The present TCR beta chain was sequenced within a study of cytomegalovirus exposure and HLA in healthy donors. Primers: 60 Vbeta forward and 13 Jbeta reverse. Libraries were prepared by immunoSEQ multiplex PCR; TCRdb keeps only in-frame clonotypes and omits some of them. This table holds approximately 93,000 clones, about 66% found once. Germline CDR1 SGHRS, CDR2 YFSETQ. This CDR3 contains 14 residues. Trimming took 0 bases from V and 1 from J, leaving 6 bases between them. The material sequenced was PBMCs. This sequence originates from a boy younger than 18 in good health and CMV-seropositive. This chain connects TRBV5-1 to TRBJ2-3; D gene ambiguous. The CDR3 DNA reads as TGCGCCAGCAGCTTGGACAGTGGCACAGATACGCAGTATTTT. Amino acids: CASSLDSGTDTQYF.